A single sample is the source of the 25 T cell receptor beta chains below, sequenced in a study of spatial heterogeneity in lung cancer (dated by TCRdb to between 2018 and 2020). Library preparation was by 5' RACE. The listed sequencing device is NextSeq 500. TCRdb passed the public sequencing reads through fastp at Q25 and MiXCR, retaining productive beta sequences. All rows with the same CDR3 protein become a single entry with the most common DNA and genes. The sample has under 50,000 distinct CDR3 sequences on record, about 5.2% of them singletons. The ten top clones hold about 25% of the sample. Explained via the paper, the time point label denotes: sample taken at primary tumor resection. This sample comprised PBMCs, obtained at surgery. These receptors came from a female donor with early-stage non-small cell lung cancer.

This clonotype came up many times. V and J are TRBV20-1 and TRBJ1-4, with TRBD1 identical over 7 bases. This CDR3 has 16 amino acids. The germline gives CDR1 DFQATT, CDR2 SNEGSKA (reference sequence). After removal of 0 bases from V and 3 bases from J, the junction contained 7 bases not matched to a gene. The CDR3 nucleotides read TGCAGTGCTAGAGACTTAGGGGGCTTGGCTAATGAAAAACTGTTTTTT. Amino acids: CSARDLGGLANEKLFF.

This clonotype was seen ten or more times. This chain links TRBV6-2 or TRBV6-3 with TRBJ2-2, with TRBD2 matching 8 bases. Germline trimming cut 2 bases from V and 2 bases from J; bases unmatched to any gene: 7. This CDR3 is built from 17 residues. CDR1 is MNHEY and CDR2 is SVGEGT in the germline V gene. CDR3: CASSYNPGGANTGELFF. CDR3 in DNA: TGTGCCAGCAGTTACAACCCGGGGGGGGCAAACACCGGGGAGCTGTTTTTT.

This clonotype was found many times. V and J are TRBV5-4 and TRBJ2-1, with D unresolved. Germline V gene data show CDR1 as SGHNT and CDR2 as YYREEE (reference sequence). This CDR3 has 13 amino acids. Between the trimmed V and J ends, which lost 0 bases and 7 bases, there was a span of 8 bases. CDR3 DNA sequence: TGTGCCAGCAGCTTGGATCTGGGGAATGAGCAGTTCTTC. Its translation is CASSLDLGNEQFF.

Ten or more counts support this clonotype. The chain links TRBV4-3 to TRBJ1-6; unclear D gene. In germline, CDR1 is LGHNA, CDR2 YSLEER. V lost 1 base and J 10 bases, leaving 14 bases between the germline ends. The CDR3 has 15 amino acids. The CDR3 coding sequence is TGCGCCAGCAGCCAAGGGGAGGGCGGTGGCTCACCCCTCCACTTT. Protein product: CASSQGEGGGSPLHF.

The sample holds many counts of this clonotype. The genes are TRBV2 and TRBJ1-3, with D possibly matching TRBD1 (6 bases). The CDR3 runs to 14 residues. Deletions cut 3 bases from V and 4 bases from J, with 10 bases between. Per the germline V gene, CDR1 is SNHLY and CDR2 is FYNNEI. CDR3 sequence (DNA): TGTGCCAGCAGTGAGGCAGGGGAAGGAAACACCATATATTTT. Amino acids: CASSEAGEGNTIYF.

This clonotype is labeled medium-sized. J is TRBJ2-7 and V is TRBV19; unclear D gene. CDR3 length equals 14 residues. The V gene lost 3 bases and the J gene lost 8 bases, with 17 bases spanning the gap. Per the germline V gene, CDR1 is LNHDA and CDR2 is SQIVND (reference sequence). CDR3 sequence reads: CASSMTDSPTQQYF. In DNA form, the CDR3 reads TGTGCCAGTAGTATGACGGATAGTCCTACGCAGCAGTACTTC.

This chain joins TRBV6-2 or TRBV6-3 and TRBJ2-5; no clear D gene. V was trimmed by 5 bases and J by 4 bases, leaving 8 bases between them. Germline V gives CDR1 MNHEY, CDR2 SVGEGT. The CDR3 sequence is 12 residues long. The CDR3: CASSPSTETQYF. CDR3 DNA: TGTGCCAGCAGTCCCTCCACAGAGACCCAGTACTTC.

This clonotype came up many times. V and J are TRBV20-1 and TRBJ2-1; 10 nucleotides align to TRBD2. This CDR3 comprises 13 residues. Losses at the gene ends were 6 bases for V and 6 bases for J; bases not matched to a gene: 5. Germline CDR1 and CDR2: DFQATT and SNEGSKA (reference sequence). The CDR3 nucleotides read TGCAGTGCAAGAAGCGGGGGGGCCAATGAGCAGTTCTTC. Encoded protein: CSARSGGANEQFF.

The chain carries TRBV7-6 and TRBJ2-2; the match to TRBD2 covers 8 bases. This CDR3 spans 18 amino acids. After removal of 5 bases from V and 4 bases from J, the junction contained 15 bases not matched to a gene. Germline-derived CDR1 and CDR2 are SGHVS and FNYEAQ. Written as DNA, the CDR3 is TGTGCCAGCAGCCCCTTAGCGGGGAGCGTCGAGTTCACCGGGGAGCTGTTTTTT. Translation gives CASSPLAGSVEFTGELFF.

This clonotype has ten or more counts. This chain joins TRBV7-7 and TRBJ2-1; D ambiguous. The germline CDR1 and CDR2 sequences are SSHAT and FNYEAQ (reference sequence). Trimming took off 1 base at V and 9 bases at J, with 13 bases between the two ends. The CDR3 consists of 14 residues. CDR3 sequence (DNA): TGTGCCAGCAGCTTAGAACTGGAATCCGGTGAGCAGTTCTTC. Translation: CASSLELESGEQFF.

This clonotype showed up just a few times. The V call is TRBV30, the J call TRBJ1-1; 7 bases map to TRBD1. The CDR3 contains 16 residues. V shed 4 bases and J 7 bases; nucleotides not matched to a gene: 18. Per the germline V gene, CDR1 is GTSNPN and CDR2 is SVGIG (reference sequence). The CDR3 DNA reads TGTGCCTGGACCCGCCTGCCGACCCGCCGGGACAGTGAAGCTTTCTTT. Its protein is CAWTRLPTRRDSEAFF.

This chain joins TRBV5-6 and TRBJ2-7; 9 bases match TRBD1. V was clipped by 4 bases and J by 5 bases; unmatched bases: 1. The germline V gene has CDR1 SGHDT and CDR2 YYEEEE. This CDR3 contains 12 residues. In DNA, the CDR3 is TGTGCCAGCAGCGGGACAGGGAACGAGCAGTACTTC. Protein: CASSGTGNEQYF. Full variable domain (remainder filled in from reference TRBV5-6 and TRBJ2-7): DAGVTQSPTHLIKTRGQQVTLRCSPKSGHDTVSWYQQALGQGPQFIFQYYEEEERQRGNFPDRFSGHQFPNYSSELNVNALLLGDSALYLCASSGTGNEQYFGPGTRLTVT.

The chain couples TRBV6-2 or TRBV6-3 to TRBJ1-5, with 7 bases identical to TRBD1. V shed 5 bases, J shed 0 bases, and the junction held 4 bases outside the gene matches. CDR3 length: 15 residues. Germline V CDR1 and CDR2: MNHEY, SVGEGT. Written as DNA, the CDR3 is TGTGCCAGCAGTCACAGGGGTAGTAGCAATCAGCCCCAGCATTTT. Translating it yields CASSHRGSSNQPQHF.

The sample holds many counts of this clonotype. The V gene is TRBV5-6, the J gene TRBJ2-2, with 8 bases lining up with TRBD2. The CDR3 extends over 15 amino acids. The germline CDR1 and CDR2 sequences are SGHDT and YYEEEE. After removal of 2 bases from V and 4 bases from J, the junction contained 4 bases not matched to a gene. The CDR3 here is CASSFMGLVTGELFF. The CDR3 bases are TGTGCCAGCAGCTTCATGGGACTAGTCACCGGGGAGCTGTTTTTT.

This clonotype was observed at least ten times. This chain uses TRBV7-6 with TRBJ2-7, with 8 bases that match TRBD1. The germline gives CDR1 SGHVS, CDR2 FNYEAQ. This CDR3 is 13 amino acids long. V was clipped by 5 bases and J by 6 bases; unmatched bases: 6. CDR3 residues: CASSRSGGGEQYF. The CDR3 DNA reads TGTGCCAGCAGCCGCTCAGGGGGCGGCGAGCAGTACTTC.

CDR3 protein: CASSPAVSNTGELFF. The CDR3 DNA follows: TGTGCCAGCAGCCCAGCGGTATCTAACACCGGGGAGCTGTTTTTT. The genes are TRBV7-6 and TRBJ2-2; TRBD2 is a possible D gene (5 bases). Germline V gene lookup returns CDR1 SGHVS and CDR2 FNYEAQ. V was shortened by 5 bases and J by 2 bases, with 12 bases between the two germline ends. This CDR3 is 15 amino acids long.

This clonotype was seen many times. The chain combines TRBV30 with TRBJ1-4; D might be TRBD1 (6 bases). The CDR3 totals 14 residues. Per the germline V gene, CDR1 is GTSNPN and CDR2 is SVGIG (reference sequence). The germline V and J ends were trimmed by 1 base and 6 bases, with 12 bases remaining between them. Here the CDR3 DNA reads TGTGCCTGGAGTGCCGGGACATCCCATGAAAAACTGTTTTTT. This translates into CAWSAGTSHEKLFF.

This clonotype was picked up many times. J is TRBJ2-7 and V is TRBV4-1, with D unclear. Looked up from germline, CDR1 is MGHRA and CDR2 is YSYEKL. This CDR3 comprises 13 residues. V lost 3 bases and J lost 4, with 10 bases in between. For the CDR3, the DNA is TGCGCCAGCAGCCAGCCGTATTTTTACGAGCAGTACTTC. Translated, it gives CASSQPYFYEQYF.

This clonotype occurred many times. The genes are TRBV12-3 or TRBV12-4 and TRBJ1-2; no reliable D call. The CDR3 is 16 amino acids. V lost 3 bases and J lost 2, with 16 bases in between. The CDR3 region is CASSLGTPGVNYGYTF. CDR3 in DNA: TGTGCCAGCAGTTTGGGAACCCCCGGGGTAAACTATGGCTACACCTTC.

This clonotype was recorded at least ten times. The gene calls are TRBV12-3 or TRBV12-4 and TRBJ2-7, with 8 bases aligning to TRBD2. This CDR3 contains 13 residues. Trimming at V came to 6 bases and at J to 6 bases, leaving 7 bases not matched to a gene. The DNA for the CDR3 is TGTGCCAGCAGACTAGCGGCGGCTCGCGAGCAGTACTTC. Translating gives CASRLAAAREQYF.

This clonotype occurred many times. The rearrangement joins TRBV7-2 to TRBJ2-3, with D tentatively TRBD2 (5 bases). The CDR3 covers 13 residues. Germline CDR1 SGHTA, CDR2 FQGNSA. V lost 5 bases to trimming and J lost 2 bases, with 8 bases between them. CDR3 in DNA: TGTGCCAGCAGCCGGGATTACACAGATACGCAGTATTTT. Its translation: CASSRDYTDTQYF. Filled out from reference TRBV7-2 and TRBJ2-3, the complete variable domain reads GAGVSQSPSNKVTEKGKDVELRCDPISGHTALYWYRQSLGQGLEFLIYFQGNSAPDKSGLPSDRFSAERTGGSVSTLTIQRTQQEDSAVYLCASSRDYTDTQYFGPGTRLTVL.

Ten or more counts support this clonotype. This sequence joins TRBV3-1 and TRBJ1-1, with D unresolved. Trimming shortened V by 4 bases and J by 0 bases, and 9 bases separated the two germline ends. This CDR3 comprises 14 residues. Per germline, CDR1 LGHDT and CDR2 YNNKEL (reference sequence). The CDR3: CASSPTVMNTEAFF. The CDR3 region has the DNA TGTGCCAGCAGCCCTACAGTAATGAACACTGAAGCTTTCTTT.

This clonotype has a handful of counts. The J gene is TRBJ2-1, the V gene TRBV18; D possibly corresponds to TRBD1 (5 bases). The CDR3 runs to 14 residues. Between the trimmed V and J ends, which lost 3 bases and 5 bases, there was a span of 11 bases. CDR1 is KGHSH, CDR2 LQKENI, per germline. CDR3 sequence reads: CASSPKVGDNEQFF. CDR3 nucleotides: TGTGCCAGCTCACCGAAGGTAGGGGACAATGAGCAGTTCTTC.

Many counts were recorded for this clonotype. This chain connects TRBV7-9 to TRBJ1-6, with D possibly matching TRBD1 (5 bases). With 1 base removed from V and 6 bases from J, the gap between germline ends came to 10 bases. The CDR3 contains 15 residues. CDR1 SEHNR and CDR2 FQNEAQ come from the germline V gene (reference sequence). The CDR3 region is CASSLVGGFNSPLHF. The CDR3 DNA reads as TGTGCCAGCAGCTTAGTGGGGGGGTTTAATTCACCCCTCCACTTT.

This clonotype was seen many times. This sequence joins TRBV30 and TRBJ2-3; 13 bases agree with TRBD2. The CDR3 loop spans 17 amino acids. Per germline, CDR1 GTSNPN and CDR2 SVGIG (reference sequence). V lost 4 bases and J lost 7; bases outside the gene matches: 14. The CDR3 region is CAWILAGGPVRQYTQYF. The DNA of the CDR3 is TGTGCCTGGATACTAGCGGGGGGGCCGGTTAGACAATATACGCAGTATTTT.